This TCR beta chain came from a study of CD8 T cells in ankylosing spondylitis. Whole-study results and caveats: The authors reported significant enrichment of disease-linked clones in matched ankylosing spondylitis synovial fluid. Some of these motif variants have turned up before, in reports on reactive arthritis synovial fluid and blood. One TCR beta motif, made up of under ten highly homologous variants, appeared characteristic of ankylosing spondylitis blood.

TCRdb independently ran MiXCR on the 5' RACE reads; one entry per CDR3 protein. The table records over 200,000 distinct CDR3 sequences, 8% to 11% of them present only once. Germline trimming cut 1 base from V and 6 bases from J; bases unmatched to any gene: 2. The CDR3 spans 14 residues. Germline V gene lookup returns CDR1 SGHDT and CDR2 YYEEEE. This clonotype was recorded many times. Its antigen is not known. The sample consisted of blood, either unsorted or a sorted T cell fraction (not recorded which). The TCR was taken from a male donor with ankylosing spondylitis or in good health (not recorded which). The J gene is TRBJ1-5, the V gene TRBV5-6; 9 bases are shared with TRBD1. In DNA, the CDR3 is TGTGCCAGCAGCTTGTGGGACAGGGCTCAGCCCCAGCATTTT. The encoded protein is CASSLWDRAQPQHF.